This T cell receptor (beta chain) was recorded in a study of cytomegalovirus exposure and HLA in healthy donors. Across the study: The roughly 130 validation repertoires used the same platform as the roughly 670 first-cohort repertoires (as reported by a later analysis).

Study-wide results and caveats: In vitro checks showed that a few CMV-associated chains really do target CMV antigens. A list of approximately 150 TCR beta chains associated with cytomegalovirus was given.

The method was immunoSEQ multiplex PCR; TCRdb's version includes in-frame clones alone and lacks a portion of them. The sample lists some 140,000 clones, 85% to 90% occurring once. As concerns this clone: What it binds is unknown.

Sequencing was done on a sample of PBMCs. This sequence was found in a man younger than 30 in good health and CMV-seronegative.

The CDR3: CATAGSSSYEQYF. For the CDR3, the DNA is TGTGCCACTGCGGGGTCTAGCTCCTACGAGCAGTACTTC. The rearrangement links TRBV10-3 to TRBJ2-7, with D possibly matching TRBD2 (6 bases). The V end lost 10 bases, the J end lost 0 bases, and 13 bases lay between the germline ends. The CDR3 consists of 13 residues. From germline, CDR1 is ENHRY and CDR2 SYGVKD.